Listed below are T cell receptor beta chains from one sample, sequenced in a study of beta chain features in type 1 diabetes. Assay used: immunoSEQ multiplex PCR; TCRdb lists only in-frame clones, some missing. The table includes about 300,000 clones, less than 15% detected once. Sequencing used naive CD4+ T cells from blood. These TCRs come from a woman aged 18-29 years with type 1 diabetes. Both conserved end residues are part of each CDR3. The order of the fields is CDR3 length, clone size, V gene, D gene, J gene, CDR3 DNA, CDR3 protein. The D gene is left open where the match is weak. Size is omitted from some rows. Given values are once, few, many or a class for expanded clones.

>14|few|TRBV28|NA|TRBJ1-4
TGTGCCAGCAGTTTGACAACTGTAAGCGAAAAACTGTTTTTT
CASSLTTVSEKLFF
>11|few|TRBV20-1|TRBD1|TRBJ2-7
TGCAGTGCTCAGGACAGGGCCGAGCAGTACTTC
CSAQDRAEQYF
>14|few|TRBV6-5|TRBD1|TRBJ1-1
TGTGCCAGCAGTCGACAGGGGACGAGCACTGAAGCTTTCTTT
CASSRQGTSTEAFF
>16|few|TRBV7-9|NA|TRBJ2-3
TGTGCCAGCAGTCAAGGGGGGGGAGCGTTCACAGATACGCAGTATTTT
CASSQGGGAFTDTQYF
>12|NA|TRBV14|NA|TRBJ1-2
TGTGCCAGCAGCCCGACAGGCTATGGCTACACCTTC
CASSPTGYGYTF
>16|few|TRBV5-6|TRBD1|TRBJ2-2
TGTGCCAGCAGCTTGGACAGGGGGCGCGATACCGGGGAGCTGTTTTTT
CASSLDRGRDTGELFF
>14|NA|TRBV18|NA|TRBJ2-5
TGTGCCAGCTCACCACGTGGCAACGTAGAGACCCAGTACTTC
CASSPRGNVETQYF
>14|few|TRBV25-1|TRBD2|TRBJ2-1
TGTGCCAGCGGCCCGGGAGGGATCTACAATGAGCAGTTCTTC
CASGPGGIYNEQFF
>13|few|TRBV2|NA|TRBJ1-2
TGTGCCAGCAGCCCGTCCGACAGGACGGGCTACACCTTC
CASSPSDRTGYTF
>17|few|TRBV13|NA|TRBJ2-7
TGTGCCAGCAGCTTAATAGCGGCGGGGCGACCTCCCTACGAGCAGTACTTC
CASSLIAAGRPPYEQYF
>15|NA|TRBV6-5|NA|TRBJ1-5
TGTGCCAGCAGTTACTCGATGGCAGGGGTATATCCCCAGCATTTT
CASSYSMAGVYPQHF
>14|NA|TRBV7-6|TRBD1|TRBJ2-7
TGTGCCAGCGGAGTGGGACAGACCTCCTACGAGCAGTACTTC
CASGVGQTSYEQYF
>14|few|TRBV7-2|NA|TRBJ1-1
TGTGCCAGCAGCTTAGCGCAGGGCGACACTGAAGCTTTCTTT
CASSLAQGDTEAFF
>15|NA|TRBV5-1|NA|TRBJ2-3
TGCGCCAGCAGCTTTACGACTGGACAGCCAGATACGCAGTATTTT
CASSFTTGQPDTQYF
>18|few|TRBV27|TRBD1|TRBJ2-1
TGTGCCAGCAGTCCCCTCGGGCAGGACAGGGCCCCTTACAATGAGCAGTTCTTC
CASSPLGQDRAPYNEQFF
>16|NA|TRBV18|TRBD1|TRBJ2-5
TGTGCCAGCTCACCGGGGACAGGGGTCCCACAAGAGACCCAGTACTTC
CASSPGTGVPQETQYF
>14|NA|TRBV2|NA|TRBJ1-5
TGTGCCAGCAGTGACACGGGGGGCAGGCAGCCCCAGCATTTT
CASSDTGGRQPQHF
>15|few|TRBV28|NA|TRBJ2-3
TGTGCCACCATACCTCCAGGGACACTAGGGGATACGCAGTATTTT
CATIPPGTLGDTQYF
>17|NA|TRBV4-1|NA|TRBJ1-5
TGCGCCAGCAGCCAAGCTGGAGAGGGAAGGGGCAATCAGCCCCAGCATTTT
CASSQAGEGRGNQPQHF
>15|NA|TRBV5-6|NA|TRBJ1-2
TGTGCCAGCAGCTCCGCCAGTGTTGTAGGGGATGGCTACACCTTC
CASSSASVVGDGYTF
>15|few|TRBV11-1|TRBD1|TRBJ1-1
TGTGCCAGCAGCATGGGACAGGGTCTGAACACTGAAGCTTTCTTT
CASSMGQGLNTEAFF
>11|once|TRBV19|TRBD1|TRBJ2-1
TGTGCCAGTAGTCCCGGGACAGGCGGGTTCTTC
CASSPGTGGFF
>16|few|TRBV30|NA|TRBJ1-1
TGTGCCTGGAGTCATGGGCCCCTCCTGCGGGGCACTGAAGCTTTCTTT
CAWSHGPLLRGTEAFF
>17|NA|TRBV18|TRBD1|TRBJ2-6
TGTGCCAGCTCCCCGGGACAGGGAGTCTCTGGGGCCAACGTCCTGACTTTC
CASSPGQGVSGANVLTF
>16|NA|TRBV15|TRBD2|TRBJ2-1
TGTGCCACCAGCGGGGCGGCTAGCGGCCTTTACAATGAGCAGTTCTTC
CATSGAASGLYNEQFF
>18|few|TRBV7-3|TRBD2|TRBJ2-3
TGTGCCAGCAGCCGACGAGGGGGCGGACTAGCGGGAGAGTATACGCAGTATTTT
CASSRRGGGLAGEYTQYF
>15|few|TRBV25-1|TRBD2|TRBJ2-1
TGTGCCAGCAGTGAACCGGGACTAGCGGGAGATGAGCAGTTCTTC
CASSEPGLAGDEQFF
>12|NA|TRBV7-2|NA|TRBJ2-3
TGTGCCAGCAGCATCCAAACAGATACGCAGTATTTT
CASSIQTDTQYF
>14|NA|TRBV19|NA|TRBJ1-1
TGTGCCAGTAGGCCAGGTCACCAGTACCCTGAAGCTTTCTTT
CASRPGHQYPEAFF
>18|few|TRBV7-2|TRBD2|TRBJ2-1
TGTGCCAGCAGCTTATTTAGGGCTAGCGGGAGCTATTACAATGAGCAGTTCTTC
CASSLFRASGSYYNEQFF
>14|NA|TRBV19|NA|TRBJ2-3
TGTGCCAGTAGTATATCCCACAGGTTCGATACGCAGTATTTT
CASSISHRFDTQYF
>16|NA|TRBV18|TRBD1|TRBJ2-1
TGTGCCAGCTCACGAACGGGACAGGGCGGTTTTAATGAGCAGTTCTTC
CASSRTGQGGFNEQFF
>14|few|TRBV6-1|TRBD1|TRBJ2-2
TGTGCCATCCGGGACAGGGGGTTCACCGGGGAGCTGTTTTTT
CAIRDRGFTGELFF
>16|few|TRBV2|NA|TRBJ1-2
TGTGCCAGCAGTGAACGTTTGGCAGTTTACCTCTATGGCTACACCTTC
CASSERLAVYLYGYTF
>17|NA|TRBV7-6|TRBD2|TRBJ2-1
TGTGCCAGCAGCCCGCTCGGTAGCGGGAGCCTCTACAATGAGCAGTTCTTC
CASSPLGSGSLYNEQFF
>12|NA|TRBV6-6|NA|TRBJ1-2
TGTGCCAGCAGTGCAGGGATTTATGGCTACACCTTC
CASSAGIYGYTF
>15|few|TRBV27|TRBD2|TRBJ2-7
TGTGCCAGCAGAACACGTTGGACTAGCGCCTACGAGCAGTACTTC
CASRTRWTSAYEQYF
>15|NA|TRBV5-1|NA|TRBJ1-1
TGCGCCAGCAGCTTGTACGACAGGTTGAACACTGAAGCTTTCTTT
CASSLYDRLNTEAFF
>14|NA|TRBV6-6|TRBD2|TRBJ2-7
TGTGCCAGCAGTCAAAGCGGGAGTAGGCACGAGCAGTACTTC
CASSQSGSRHEQYF